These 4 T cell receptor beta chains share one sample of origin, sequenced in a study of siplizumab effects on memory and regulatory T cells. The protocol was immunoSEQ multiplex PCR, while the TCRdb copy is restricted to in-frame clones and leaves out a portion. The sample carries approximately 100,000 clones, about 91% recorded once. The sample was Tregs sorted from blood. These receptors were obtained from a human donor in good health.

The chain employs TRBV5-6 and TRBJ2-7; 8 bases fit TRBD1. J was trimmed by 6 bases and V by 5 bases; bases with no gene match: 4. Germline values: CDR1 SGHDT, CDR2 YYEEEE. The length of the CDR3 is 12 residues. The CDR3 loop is CASSRTGSEQYF. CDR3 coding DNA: TGTGCCAGCAGTCGGACAGGGAGCGAGCAGTACTTC.

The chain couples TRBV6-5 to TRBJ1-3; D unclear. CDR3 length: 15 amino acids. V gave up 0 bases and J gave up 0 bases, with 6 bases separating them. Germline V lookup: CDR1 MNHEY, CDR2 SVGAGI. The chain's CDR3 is CASSYSRSSGNTIYF. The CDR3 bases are TGTGCCAGCAGTTACTCCCGGAGCTCTGGAAACACCATATATTTT.

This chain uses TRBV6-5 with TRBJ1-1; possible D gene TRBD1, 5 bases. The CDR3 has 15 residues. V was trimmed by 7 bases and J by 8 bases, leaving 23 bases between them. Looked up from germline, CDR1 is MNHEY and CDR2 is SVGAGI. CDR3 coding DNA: TGTGCCAGCACCCCTCGAGGGACGGCCGACGGCGAAGCTTTCTTT. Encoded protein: CASTPRGTADGEAFF.

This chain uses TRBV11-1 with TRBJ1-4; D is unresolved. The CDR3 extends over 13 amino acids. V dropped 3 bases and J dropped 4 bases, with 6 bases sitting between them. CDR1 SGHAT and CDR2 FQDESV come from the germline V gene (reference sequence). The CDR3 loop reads CASSFGVNEKLFF. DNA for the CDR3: TGTGCCAGCAGCTTCGGAGTTAATGAAAAACTGTTTTTT.